This T cell receptor beta chain was obtained from a study of identical twins. Findings and limits, study-wide: Reduced insertions were recorded for abundant cord blood beta clonotypes, with no such pattern in memory repertoires.

TCRdb re-called the 5' RACE reads through MiXCR, storing one row per CDR3 protein. This table has around 340,000 distinct CDR3 sequences, 9% appearing once. With respect to this clonotype: Its matching antigen is unknown.

Sequences were obtained from naive T cells sorted from blood. This clonotype originated in a woman aged 45-65 years in good health.

CDR3 amino acids: CSAHDRETQYF. CDR3 DNA sequence: TGCAGTGCCCACGACAGGGAGACCCAGTACTTC. The V call is TRBV20-1, the J call TRBJ2-5, with a weak D call TRBD1 (6 bases). The germline gives CDR1 DFQATT, CDR2 SNEGSKA (reference sequence). The CDR3 loop spans 11 amino acids. Trimming shortened V by 6 bases and J by 5 bases, and 10 bases separated the two germline ends.